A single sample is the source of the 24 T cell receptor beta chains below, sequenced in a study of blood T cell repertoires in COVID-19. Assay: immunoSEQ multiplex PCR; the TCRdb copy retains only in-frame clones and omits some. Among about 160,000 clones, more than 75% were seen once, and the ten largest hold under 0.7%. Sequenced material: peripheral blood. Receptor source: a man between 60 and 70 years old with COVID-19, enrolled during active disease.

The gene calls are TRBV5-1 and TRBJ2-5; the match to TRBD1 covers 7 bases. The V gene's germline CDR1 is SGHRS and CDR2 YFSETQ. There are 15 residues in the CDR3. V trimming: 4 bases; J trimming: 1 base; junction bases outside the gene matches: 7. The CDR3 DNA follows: TGCGCCAGCAGCGAAACAGGGGCCACCCAAGAGACCCAGTACTTC. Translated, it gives CASSETGATQETQYF.

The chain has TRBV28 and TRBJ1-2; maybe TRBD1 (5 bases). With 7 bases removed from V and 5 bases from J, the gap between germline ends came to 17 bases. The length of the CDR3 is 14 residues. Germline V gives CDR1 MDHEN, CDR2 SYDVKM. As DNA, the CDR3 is TGTGCCAGCACCCTCGGGGGACGGGGATATGGCTACACCTTC. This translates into CASTLGGRGYGYTF.

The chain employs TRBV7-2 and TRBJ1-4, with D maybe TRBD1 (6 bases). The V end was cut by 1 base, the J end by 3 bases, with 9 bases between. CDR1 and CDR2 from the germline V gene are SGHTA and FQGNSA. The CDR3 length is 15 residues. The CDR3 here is CASSLGGGPNEKLFF. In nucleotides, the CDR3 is TGTGCCAGCAGCTTAGGAGGGGGACCTAATGAAAAACTGTTTTTT.

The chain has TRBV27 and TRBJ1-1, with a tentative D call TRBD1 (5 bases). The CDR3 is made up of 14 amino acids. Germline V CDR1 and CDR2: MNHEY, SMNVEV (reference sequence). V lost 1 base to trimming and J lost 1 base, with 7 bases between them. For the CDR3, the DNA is TGTGCCAGCAGTTTATTGGGGGGGAACACTGAAGCTTTCTTT. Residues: CASSLLGGNTEAFF.

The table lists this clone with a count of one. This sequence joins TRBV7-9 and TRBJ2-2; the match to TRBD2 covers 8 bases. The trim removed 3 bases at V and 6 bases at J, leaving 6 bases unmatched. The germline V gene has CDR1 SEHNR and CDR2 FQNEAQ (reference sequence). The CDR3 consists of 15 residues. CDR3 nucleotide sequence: TGTGCCAGCAGCTTTAGCGGGACCCTCCCCGGGGAGCTGTTTTTT. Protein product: CASSFSGTLPGELFF.

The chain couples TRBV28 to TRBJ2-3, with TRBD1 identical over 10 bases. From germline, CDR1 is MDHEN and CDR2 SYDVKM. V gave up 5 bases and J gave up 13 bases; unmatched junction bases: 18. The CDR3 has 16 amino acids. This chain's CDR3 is CASSPPTGTGVLGKYF. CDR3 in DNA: TGTGCCAGCAGTCCCCCCACCGGGACAGGGGTCCTAGGGAAGTATTTT.

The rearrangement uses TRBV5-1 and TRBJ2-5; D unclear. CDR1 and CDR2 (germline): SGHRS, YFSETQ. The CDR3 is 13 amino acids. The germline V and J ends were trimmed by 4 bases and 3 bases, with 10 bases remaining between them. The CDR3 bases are TGCGCCAGCAGCCCCGTAGTGGAAGAGACCCAGTACTTC. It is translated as CASSPVVEETQYF.

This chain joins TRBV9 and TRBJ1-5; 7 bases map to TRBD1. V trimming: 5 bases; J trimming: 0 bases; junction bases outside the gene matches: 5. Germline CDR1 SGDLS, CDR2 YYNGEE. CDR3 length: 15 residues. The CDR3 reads CASSAGTDSNQPQHF. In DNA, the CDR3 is TGTGCCAGCAGTGCCGGGACAGATAGCAATCAGCCCCAGCATTTT.

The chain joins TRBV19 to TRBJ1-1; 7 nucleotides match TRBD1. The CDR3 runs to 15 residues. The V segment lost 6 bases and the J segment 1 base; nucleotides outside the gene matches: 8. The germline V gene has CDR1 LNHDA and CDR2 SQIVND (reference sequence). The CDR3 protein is CASRTIGQANTEAFF. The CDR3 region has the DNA TGTGCCAGTAGAACCATAGGACAGGCGAACACTGAAGCTTTCTTT.

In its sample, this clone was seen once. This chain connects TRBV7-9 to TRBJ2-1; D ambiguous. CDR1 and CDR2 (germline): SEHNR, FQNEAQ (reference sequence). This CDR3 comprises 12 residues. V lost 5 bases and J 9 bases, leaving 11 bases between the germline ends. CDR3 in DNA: TGTGCCAGCAGCATAACAGAACTTGAGCAGTTCTTC. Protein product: CASSITELEQFF. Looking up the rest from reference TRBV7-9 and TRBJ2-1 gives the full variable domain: DTGVSQNPRHKITKRGQNVTFRCDPISEHNRLYWYRQTLGQGPEFLTYFQNEAQLEKSRLLSDRFSAERPKGSFSTLEIQRTEQGDSAMYLCASSITELEQFFGPGTRLTVL.

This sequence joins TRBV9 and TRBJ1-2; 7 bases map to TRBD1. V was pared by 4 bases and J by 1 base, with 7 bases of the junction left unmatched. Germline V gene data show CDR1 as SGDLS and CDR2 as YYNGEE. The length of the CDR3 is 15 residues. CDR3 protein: CASSPRDSLNYGYTF. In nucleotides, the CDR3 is TGTGCCAGCAGCCCTCGGGACAGCCTTAACTATGGCTACACCTTC.

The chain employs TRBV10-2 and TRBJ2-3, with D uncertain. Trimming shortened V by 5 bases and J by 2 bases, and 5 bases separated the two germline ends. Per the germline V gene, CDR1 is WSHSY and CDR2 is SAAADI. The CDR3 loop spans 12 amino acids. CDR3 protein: CASSPSTDTQYF. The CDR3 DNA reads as TGCGCCAGCAGTCCTTCCACAGATACGCAGTATTTT.

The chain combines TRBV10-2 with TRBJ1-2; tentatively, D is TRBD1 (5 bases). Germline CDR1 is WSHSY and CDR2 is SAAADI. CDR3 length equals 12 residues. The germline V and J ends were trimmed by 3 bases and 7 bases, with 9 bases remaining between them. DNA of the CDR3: TGCGCCAGCAGTGACACCGGGGGTGGCTACACCTTC. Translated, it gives CASSDTGGGYTF.

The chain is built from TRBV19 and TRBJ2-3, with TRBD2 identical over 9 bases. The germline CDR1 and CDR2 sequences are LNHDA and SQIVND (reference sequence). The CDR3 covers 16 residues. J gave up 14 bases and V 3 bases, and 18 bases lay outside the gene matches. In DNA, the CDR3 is TGTGCCAGTAGTATGGGCGGGGCTAGCGGGGATTCTGGGTTGTATTTT. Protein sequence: CASSMGGASGDSGLYF.

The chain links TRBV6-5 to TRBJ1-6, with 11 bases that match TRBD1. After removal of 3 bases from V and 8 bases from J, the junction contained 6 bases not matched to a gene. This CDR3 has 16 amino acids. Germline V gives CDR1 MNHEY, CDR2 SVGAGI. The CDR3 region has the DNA TGTGCCAGCAGTTATAGCGGACAGGGGGCTTATTCACCCCTCCACTTT. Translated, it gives CASSYSGQGAYSPLHF.

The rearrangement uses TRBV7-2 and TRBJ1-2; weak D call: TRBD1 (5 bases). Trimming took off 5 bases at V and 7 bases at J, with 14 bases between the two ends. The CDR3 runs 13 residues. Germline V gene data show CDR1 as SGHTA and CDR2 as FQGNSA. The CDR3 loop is CASSQPGSAGYTF. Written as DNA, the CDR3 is TGTGCCAGCAGCCAACCAGGGTCGGCTGGCTACACCTTC.

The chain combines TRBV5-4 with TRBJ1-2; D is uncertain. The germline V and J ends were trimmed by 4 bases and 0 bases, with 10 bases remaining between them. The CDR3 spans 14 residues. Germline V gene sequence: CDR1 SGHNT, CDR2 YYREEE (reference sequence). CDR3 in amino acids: CASSINRANYGYTF. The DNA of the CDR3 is TGTGCCAGCAGCATAAACAGAGCTAACTATGGCTACACCTTC.

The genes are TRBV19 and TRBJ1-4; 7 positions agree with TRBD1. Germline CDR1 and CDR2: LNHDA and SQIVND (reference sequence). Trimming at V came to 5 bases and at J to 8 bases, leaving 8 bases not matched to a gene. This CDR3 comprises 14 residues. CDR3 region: CASSPQGPREKLFF. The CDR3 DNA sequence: TGTGCCAGTAGTCCACAGGGGCCGAGGGAAAAACTGTTTTTT.

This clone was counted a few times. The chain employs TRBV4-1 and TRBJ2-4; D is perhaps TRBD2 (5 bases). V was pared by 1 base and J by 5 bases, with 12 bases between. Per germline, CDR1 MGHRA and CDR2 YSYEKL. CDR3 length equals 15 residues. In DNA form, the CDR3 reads TGCGCCAGCAGCCAAGGGTGGTTCGGGGAAAACATTCAGTACTTC. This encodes CASSQGWFGENIQYF.

The CDR3 DNA follows: TGTGCCAGCAGCCAAGGAGGAAGCCACGGGACAGGGGGCGCGAGCGGGTTCTTC. Translation gives CASSQGGSHGTGGASGFF. The rearrangement joins TRBV3-1 (or the pseudogene TRBV3-2) to TRBJ2-1, with TRBD1 matching 12 bases. V was pared by 1 base and J by 15 bases, with 19 bases of the junction left unmatched. This CDR3 comprises 18 residues. Per the germline V gene, CDR1 is LGHDT and CDR2 is YNNKEL (reference sequence).

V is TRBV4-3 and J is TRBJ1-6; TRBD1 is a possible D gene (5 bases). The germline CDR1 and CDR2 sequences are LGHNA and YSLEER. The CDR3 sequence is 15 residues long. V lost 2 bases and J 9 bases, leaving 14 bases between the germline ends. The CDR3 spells CASSQQGDIGSPLHF. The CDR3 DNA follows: TGCGCCAGCAGCCAACAGGGTGATATTGGTTCACCCCTCCACTTT.

The CDR3 sequence: CASSFGTDTQYF. DNA for the CDR3: TGTGCCAGCAGCTTCGGCACAGATACGCAGTATTTT. The genes are TRBV7-3 and TRBJ2-3; D remains ambiguous. The CDR3 is 12 residues long. Trimming took 3 bases from V and 1 from J, leaving 2 bases between them. Germline CDR1 is SGHTA and CDR2 is FQGTGA.

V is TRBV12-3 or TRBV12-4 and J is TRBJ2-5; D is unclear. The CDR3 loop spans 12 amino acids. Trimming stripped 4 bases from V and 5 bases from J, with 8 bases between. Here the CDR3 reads CASSWSGETQYF. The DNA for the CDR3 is TGTGCCAGCAGTTGGAGTGGGGAGACCCAGTACTTC.

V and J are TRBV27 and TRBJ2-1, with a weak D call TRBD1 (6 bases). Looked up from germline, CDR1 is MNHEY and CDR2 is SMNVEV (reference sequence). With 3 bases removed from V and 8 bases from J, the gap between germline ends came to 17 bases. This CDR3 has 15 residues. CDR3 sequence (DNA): TGTGCCAGCAGTTTCGAACTTCATGGGGGCGATGAGCAGTTCTTC. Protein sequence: CASSFELHGGDEQFF.